This T cell receptor beta chain was documented in a study of HIV-infected children after antiretroviral therapy interruption. Across the whole study: For the interruption arm, samples span week 0 through about 3 years after study end. Continuous-treatment samples came from weeks 0, 48 and 150. Study findings and constraints: After treatment interruption started, naive CD4+ CDR3 overlap across time points dropped.

Germline V gives CDR1 DFQATT, CDR2 SNEGSKA (reference sequence). CDR3 length: 15 residues. Germline trimming cut 4 bases from V and 5 bases from J; bases unmatched to any gene: 8. RNA-based 3' RACE libraries used unique molecular identifiers. TCRdb reanalysed the 3' RACE reads using MiXCR and keeps one entry per CDR3 protein. The sample consists of fewer than 100,000 distinct CDR3 sequences, around 6.9% of them appearing once. Noted treatment: PENTA 11 planned treatment interruption arm or continuous ART arm. Only a few counts were recorded for this clonotype. Its antigen is not identified. This TCR was recovered from a pool of human donors with HIV. The source was CD45RA+ CD4+ T cells from PBMCs, pooled from several time points, collected from a donor given antiretroviral therapy, either interrupted or continuous. The subset is: naive CD4+ CD45RA+ CD45RO- T cells. V gene TRBV20-1 combines with J gene TRBJ1-6; 7 bases are shared with TRBD1. The CDR3 region is CSAIRSGGNNSPLHF. The CDR3 DNA reads TGCAGTGCTATCCGTTCAGGGGGGAATAATTCACCCCTCCACTTT.